These T cell receptor beta chains were read from a single sample in a study of control samples from healthy donors and cancer patients. Measured with immunoSEQ multiplex PCR; TCRdb has only the in-frame clones, and not every one. In the table there are approximately 120,000 clones, around 87% of which are singletons. Material for sequencing was blood. These TCRs come from a man aged 55-75 years in good health. Each CDR3 is given with its conserved first and last residue. A D gene is named only where the DNA matches it firmly. Only part of the rows carry a size: once, few, many, or a class if the clone is expanded.

v_call: TRBV11-1; clone_size: .; d_call: .; j_call: TRBJ2-3; cdr3_aa: CASSYVGSTDTQYF; cdr3_nt: TGTGCCAGCAGCTACGTCGGAAGCACAGATACGCAGTATTTT
v_call: TRBV3-1/TRBV3-2; clone_size: .; d_call: TRBD2; j_call: TRBJ2-2; cdr3_aa: CASSRSSGGSNTGELFF; cdr3_nt: TGTGCCAGCAGCCGATCTAGCGGGGGCTCGAACACCGGGGAGCTGTTTTTT
v_call: TRBV5-8; clone_size: .; d_call: TRBD1; j_call: TRBJ1-1; cdr3_aa: CASSLRSTGVTEAFF; cdr3_nt: TGTGCCAGCAGCTTGCGGTCGACAGGGGTAACTGAAGCTTTCTTT
v_call: TRBV2; clone_size: once; d_call: .; j_call: TRBJ2-3; cdr3_aa: CASSASGGYTDTQYF; cdr3_nt: TGTGCCAGCAGTGCATCTGGGGGCTACACAGATACGCAGTATTTT
v_call: TRBV10-3; clone_size: .; d_call: .; j_call: TRBJ2-1; cdr3_aa: CAISAEGVQINEQFF; cdr3_nt: TGTGCCATCAGTGCAGAGGGGGTCCAAATCAATGAGCAGTTCTTC
v_call: TRBV3-1/TRBV3-2; clone_size: .; d_call: .; j_call: TRBJ2-7; cdr3_aa: CASSQAVQQYF; cdr3_nt: TGTGCCAGCAGCCAAGCCGTTCAGCAGTACTTC
v_call: TRBV6-6; clone_size: .; d_call: .; j_call: TRBJ1-3; cdr3_aa: CASSYSGNTIYF; cdr3_nt: TGTGCCAGCAGTTACTCGGGAAACACCATATATTTT
v_call: TRBV19; clone_size: few; d_call: TRBD2; j_call: TRBJ2-5; cdr3_aa: CASSIHGGAEETQYF; cdr3_nt: TGTGCCAGTAGTATCCACGGGGGGGCAGAGGAGACCCAGTACTTC
v_call: TRBV7-2; clone_size: .; d_call: .; j_call: TRBJ1-6; cdr3_aa: CASSLGSGSPLHF; cdr3_nt: TGTGCCAGCAGCTTGGGCAGCGGCTCACCCCTCCACTTT
v_call: TRBV14; clone_size: .; d_call: .; j_call: TRBJ1-1; cdr3_aa: CASRKTGLNTEAFF; cdr3_nt: TGTGCCAGCAGAAAAACAGGGCTGAACACTGAAGCTTTCTTT
v_call: TRBV28; clone_size: .; d_call: .; j_call: TRBJ1-2; cdr3_aa: CASSRDRMGGYTF; cdr3_nt: TGTGCCAGCAGTCGAGACAGGATGGGTGGCTACACCTTC
v_call: TRBV5-1; clone_size: .; d_call: TRBD1; j_call: TRBJ1-1; cdr3_aa: CASSLGTGGRSNTEAFF; cdr3_nt: TGCGCCAGCAGCCTAGGGACAGGGGGCCGTAGTAACACTGAAGCTTTCTTT
v_call: TRBV7-7; clone_size: once; d_call: TRBD1; j_call: TRBJ1-4; cdr3_aa: CASSSGQGSSEKLFF; cdr3_nt: TGTGCCAGCAGCTCTGGACAGGGGAGCTCAGAAAAACTGTTTTTT
v_call: TRBV5-6; clone_size: once; d_call: TRBD1; j_call: TRBJ2-3; cdr3_aa: CASSLTRGHTQYF; cdr3_nt: TGTGCCAGCAGCTTAACCAGGGGGCATACGCAGTATTTT
v_call: TRBV15; clone_size: .; d_call: TRBD1; j_call: TRBJ1-4; cdr3_aa: CATSRKGANNEKLFF; cdr3_nt: TGTGCCACCAGCAGAAAGGGGGCGAATAATGAAAAACTGTTTTTT
v_call: TRBV9; clone_size: .; d_call: TRBD1; j_call: TRBJ1-1; cdr3_aa: CASSPPGQGYPEAFF; cdr3_nt: TGTGCCAGCAGCCCTCCGGGACAGGGTTATCCTGAAGCTTTCTTT
v_call: TRBV3-1/TRBV3-2; clone_size: .; d_call: TRBD2; j_call: TRBJ2-3; cdr3_aa: CASSRGGPDTQYF; cdr3_nt: TGTGCCAGCAGCCGCGGGGGGCCAGATACGCAGTATTTT
v_call: TRBV7-9; clone_size: few; d_call: TRBD2; j_call: TRBJ2-3; cdr3_aa: CASSLSGGKTDTQYF; cdr3_nt: TGTGCCAGCAGCTTATCGGGGGGGAAGACAGATACGCAGTATTTT
v_call: TRBV5-1; clone_size: .; d_call: TRBD2; j_call: TRBJ2-1; cdr3_aa: CASSYGQRGDLEEGFF; cdr3_nt: TGCGCCAGCAGCTATGGGCAGCGGGGGGACCTCGAGGAAGGGTTCTTC
v_call: TRBV18; clone_size: .; d_call: .; j_call: TRBJ2-5; cdr3_aa: CASSPGQQETQYF; cdr3_nt: TGTGCCAGCTCACCTGGACAGCAAGAGACCCAGTACTTC
v_call: TRBV25-1; clone_size: .; d_call: .; j_call: TRBJ2-7; cdr3_aa: CASSGGQNPLYEQYF; cdr3_nt: TGTGCCAGCAGCGGTGGACAGAACCCTCTCTACGAGCAGTACTTC
v_call: TRBV9; clone_size: .; d_call: TRBD1; j_call: TRBJ1-4; cdr3_aa: CASSGGQGRVQSDTGLSEKLFF; cdr3_nt: TGTGCCAGCAGCGGAGGACAGGGGAGGGTTCAATCGGATACCGGGCTAAGTGAAAAACTGTTTTTT
v_call: TRBV10-2; clone_size: .; d_call: TRBD2; j_call: TRBJ2-3; cdr3_aa: CASRGTSGGDTQYF; cdr3_nt: TGCGCCAGCAGAGGGACTAGCGGGGGGGATACGCAGTATTTT
v_call: TRBV7-9; clone_size: .; d_call: TRBD1; j_call: TRBJ1-4; cdr3_aa: CASSRTGGVEKLFF; cdr3_nt: TGTGCCAGCAGCCGGACAGGGGGCGTCGAAAAACTGTTTTTT
v_call: TRBV9; clone_size: .; d_call: .; j_call: TRBJ2-7; cdr3_aa: CASLLKGLYEQYF; cdr3_nt: TGTGCCTCCCTCCTCAAGGGGCTCTACGAGCAGTACTTC
v_call: TRBV5-6; clone_size: .; d_call: .; j_call: TRBJ2-3; cdr3_aa: CASSPGRLTDTQYF; cdr3_nt: TGTGCCAGCAGCCCGGGACGTCTCACAGATACGCAGTATTTT
v_call: TRBV2; clone_size: .; d_call: TRBD1; j_call: TRBJ1-4; cdr3_aa: CASSERTGGNEKLFF; cdr3_nt: TGTGCCAGCAGTGAGAGGACAGGGGGAAATGAAAAACTGTTTTTT
v_call: TRBV6-2/TRBV6-3; clone_size: once; d_call: TRBD1; j_call: TRBJ1-5; cdr3_aa: CASSYSTVETGLRNQPQHF; cdr3_nt: TGTGCCAGCAGTTACTCGACGGTGGAGACAGGGCTGCGCAATCAGCCCCAGCATTTT
v_call: TRBV27; clone_size: .; d_call: .; j_call: TRBJ1-5; cdr3_aa: CASSLSPGGMGQPQHF; cdr3_nt: TGTGCCAGCAGTTTATCGCCGGGGGGGATGGGTCAGCCCCAGCATTTT
v_call: TRBV12-3/TRBV12-4; clone_size: .; d_call: .; j_call: TRBJ1-1; cdr3_aa: CASSFIKNTEAFF; cdr3_nt: TGTGCCAGCAGTTTCATAAAGAACACTGAAGCTTTCTTT
v_call: TRBV5-5; clone_size: .; d_call: TRBD1; j_call: TRBJ1-5; cdr3_aa: CASSSTGGNQPQHF; cdr3_nt: TGTGCCAGCAGCTCGACAGGGGGCAATCAGCCCCAGCATTTT
v_call: TRBV7-9; clone_size: .; d_call: .; j_call: TRBJ1-4; cdr3_aa: CASSFYESEKLFF; cdr3_nt: TGTGCCAGCAGCTTCTACGAGAGCGAAAAACTGTTTTTT
v_call: TRBV5-1; clone_size: .; d_call: TRBD1; j_call: TRBJ1-5; cdr3_aa: CASSSRPGQGLSGPQHF; cdr3_nt: TGCGCCAGCAGCTCACGTCCGGGACAGGGGCTATCAGGGCCCCAGCATTTT
v_call: TRBV10-1; clone_size: .; d_call: TRBD1; j_call: TRBJ2-7; cdr3_aa: CASRDGQGSYEQYF; cdr3_nt: TGCGCCAGCAGAGATGGACAGGGATCCTACGAGCAGTACTTC
v_call: TRBV28; clone_size: once; d_call: .; j_call: TRBJ2-1; cdr3_aa: CASSSLAFGSYNEQFF; cdr3_nt: TGTGCCAGCAGTTCCCTAGCGTTCGGCTCCTACAATGAGCAGTTCTTC
v_call: TRBV11-2; clone_size: once; d_call: TRBD2; j_call: TRBJ2-3; cdr3_aa: CASSLRRGGTDTQYF; cdr3_nt: TGTGCCAGCAGCTTAAGGCGGGGGGGCACAGATACGCAGTATTTT
v_call: TRBV24-1; clone_size: .; d_call: TRBD1; j_call: TRBJ2-1; cdr3_aa: CATSDPSGTEYNEQFF; cdr3_nt: TGTGCCACCAGTGATCCATCCGGGACAGAATACAATGAGCAGTTCTTC
v_call: TRBV5-6; clone_size: once; d_call: .; j_call: TRBJ1-6; cdr3_aa: CASSRDWSRSPLHF; cdr3_nt: TGTGCCAGCAGCCGTGATTGGAGTCGCTCACCCCTCCACTTT
v_call: TRBV30; clone_size: once; d_call: TRBD1; j_call: TRBJ2-1; cdr3_aa: CAWSSGQGAYNEQFF; cdr3_nt: TGTGCCTGGAGTTCCGGACAGGGGGCGTACAATGAGCAGTTCTTC
v_call: TRBV30; clone_size: .; d_call: TRBD1; j_call: TRBJ1-6; cdr3_aa: CACLTGLNSPLHF; cdr3_nt: TGTGCCTGTTTGACAGGGCTTAATTCACCCCTCCACTTT
v_call: TRBV19; clone_size: .; d_call: .; j_call: TRBJ2-3; cdr3_aa: CASGGGSDTQYF; cdr3_nt: TGTGCCTCCGGGGGCGGGTCTGATACGCAGTATTTT
v_call: TRBV4-2; clone_size: .; d_call: .; j_call: TRBJ1-2; cdr3_aa: CASSQEEDYGYTF; cdr3_nt: TGTGCCAGCAGCCAAGAGGAGGACTATGGCTACACCTTC
v_call: TRBV19; clone_size: .; d_call: TRBD1; j_call: TRBJ2-2; cdr3_aa: CASSTGQGITTGELFF; cdr3_nt: TGTGCCAGTAGTACGGGACAGGGAATTACCACCGGGGAGCTGTTTTTT
v_call: TRBV7-9; clone_size: once; d_call: TRBD1; j_call: TRBJ1-2; cdr3_aa: CASSFIGDSYGYTF; cdr3_nt: TGTGCCAGCAGTTTTATAGGGGACAGCTATGGCTACACCTTC
v_call: TRBV7-2; clone_size: .; d_call: .; j_call: TRBJ2-3; cdr3_aa: CASSLQAPGVTDTQYF; cdr3_nt: TGTGCCAGCAGCCTTCAGGCCCCAGGGGTCACAGATACGCAGTATTTT
v_call: TRBV29-1; clone_size: .; d_call: TRBD1; j_call: TRBJ1-4; cdr3_aa: CSAQGAGEKLFF; cdr3_nt: TGCAGCGCACAGGGGGCTGGTGAAAAACTGTTTTTT
v_call: TRBV2; clone_size: .; d_call: .; j_call: TRBJ1-5; cdr3_aa: CASSLQGVGNQPQHF; cdr3_nt: TGTGCCAGCAGCTTGCAGGGAGTGGGCAATCAGCCCCAGCATTTT
v_call: TRBV7-2; clone_size: .; d_call: .; j_call: TRBJ2-1; cdr3_aa: CASSLTGRGYDNEQFF; cdr3_nt: TGTGCCAGCAGCTTAACAGGGAGAGGGTATGACAATGAGCAGTTCTTC